The T cell receptor (beta chain) under discussion was sequenced for a study of Ad26.COV2.S vaccination and SARS-CoV-2 variants. As for the study in general: Recipients of Ad26.COV2.S got it intramuscularly, once or twice 56 days apart. Findings and caveats of the study: Across vaccine and placebo recipients, the breadth of non-spike TCRs was similar.

Treatment indicated: 19 received Ad26.COV2.S at low or high dose, single or two shots; 5 received placebo; per-sample allocation not given. Collection of samples fell on day 63 after the first vaccine or placebo injection. In Boston, the donor was an adult between 18-55 years of age. V lost 4 bases and J lost 3, with 10 bases in between. Germline lookup yields CDR1 SEHNR and CDR2 FQNEAQ (reference sequence). The CDR3 has 14 residues. TCRdb keeps only in-frame clones here, not all; method: immunoSEQ multiplex PCR. The sample yields 240,000 or so clones, roughly 90% seen once. A note on this clone: As yet, its antigen is unknown.

The chain is built from TRBV7-9 and TRBJ1-5; D is perhaps TRBD1 (5 bases). This specimen consisted of peripheral blood, obtained in a trial of Ad26.COV2.S vaccine versus placebo. The TCR comes from a person between 18 and 60 years old who received the Ad26.COV2.S COVID-19 vaccine or a placebo. DNA for the CDR3: TGTGCCAGCAGCTATTGGGGGGACAATCAGCCCCAGCATTTT. Protein: CASSYWGDNQPQHF.